These 26 T cell receptor delta chains came from one sample sequenced in a study of γδ T cells in repeated Plasmodium falciparum infection. TCRdb re-called the multiplex PCR reads via CATT. The sample includes around 86,000 delta-chain clones, over 1.1% of them seen just once. Flow sorting of PBMC yielded separate Vgamma9/Vdelta2+ and Vdelta2-negative gammadelta T cell populations for bulk repertoire analysis. The sample consisted of gamma-delta T cells from blood. These receptors were taken from a pool of human donors (malaria-infected and uninfected, not separated).

A few counts support this clone. TCRdb shows a much larger clone's protein in place of this DNA's translation, and the two differ at residue 8, likely through a read error; the protein shown is translated from the DNA. The CDR3 DNA reads as TGTGCTCTTGGGGAACTTCCCCATCACGGGGATACGGAGGGAGATAAACTCATCTTT. It yields the protein CALGELPHHGDTEGDKLIF. This sequence joins TRDV1 and TRDJ1; 9 bases map to TRDD3. TCRdb gives no J gene; it was assigned here by matching the DNA to germline. From germline, CDR1 is TSWWSYY and CDR2 QGS. The V segment lost 0 bases and the J segment 5 bases; nucleotides outside the gene matches: 16. The CDR3 is made up of 19 amino acids.

This clone was seen many times. The protein that TCRdb holds for this DNA derives from a much larger clone and differs from the translated DNA at residue 15, which likely indicates a read error; the protein shown here is translated from the DNA. V gene TRDV1 combines with J gene TRDJ1, with a tentative D call TRDD3 (7 bases). Germline values: CDR1 TSWWSYY, CDR2 QGS. The CDR3 totals 18 residues. V shed 4 bases and J shed 10 bases, with 31 bases lying between them. The CDR3 sequence is CALGVFLKGIQTKHRLIF. DNA for the CDR3: TGTGCTCTTGGGGTTTTCCTAAAAGGGATACAAACGAAGCACAGACTCATCTTT.

A note on this clone: A far larger clone is one base from this, pointing to a likely read error. The sample holds other DNA sequences that translate to the same CDR3. A V gene of TRDV1 was called, but no J gene was assigned; the table assigns TRDD3, which was not confirmed against the DNA. CDR1 is TSWWSYY and CDR2 is QGS in the germline V gene. The CDR3 spans 26 residues. The CDR3 DNA reads as TGTGCTCTTGGGGAACTAGCGCTTCCTATGAAGCTGGGGGATTCTCCTTCCTTAGCTTTGACAGCACAGCTCTTCTTT. Its translation: CALGELALPMKLGDSPSLALTAQLFF.

This clone has more than one count but fewer than ten. This sequence is one base from a far larger clone and is likely a read error. The sample holds other DNA sequences that translate to the same CDR3. V and J are TRDV2 and TRDJ2; 13 bases agree with TRDD3. The J gene comes from matching the DNA to germline here; TCRdb lacks it. Trimming cost V 0 bases and J 4 bases; bases outside gene matches: 22. From germline, CDR1 is GEAIGNYY and CDR2 EKD. This CDR3 comprises 23 residues. The CDR3 here is CACDTVSPSTRTGGYGETAQLFF. As DNA, the CDR3 is TGTGCCTGTGACACCGTGAGTCCCTCGACACGTACTGGGGGATACGGGGAGACAGCACAACTCTTCTTT.

This clone was seen ten or more times. TCRdb pairs this DNA with a much larger clone's protein that differs at residue 6, likely a read error; the protein shown was translated from the DNA. The chain carries TRDV3 and TRDJ1; D gene uncertain. From germline, CDR1 is TVYSNPD and CDR2 GDNSRS (reference sequence). This CDR3 contains 13 residues. V dropped 3 bases and J dropped 2 bases, with 13 bases sitting between them. The CDR3 DNA sequence: TGTGCCTTCCTAGCCCTTGGGACCGATAAACTCATCTTT. Protein: CAFLALGTDKLIF.

This clone was recorded a few times. Only one base separates this from a far larger clonotype, so it likely reflects a read error. The same CDR3 also results from other DNA sequences found in this sample. The V gene is TRDV1, the J gene TRDJ1, with D possibly being TRDD2 (5 bases). Germline matching of the DNA provided the J gene here, since TCRdb leaves it blank. The ends were cut back, 2 bases at V and 1 base at J, with 14 bases in the middle. Germline CDR1 and CDR2: TSWWSYY and QGS. The CDR3 is 16 residues long. CDR3 protein: CALGESPSSSTDKLIF. As DNA, the CDR3 is TGTGCTCTTGGGGAATCACCTTCTTCGTCCACCGATAAACTCATCTTT.

This clone was found a few times. TCRdb attributes to this sequence the protein of a much larger clone, which differs from the DNA translation at residue 5; a read error is likely, and the protein displayed is translated from the DNA. V is TRDV1 and J is TRDJ1, with D uncertain. The V end was cut by 4 bases, the J end by 7 bases, with 7 bases between. The CDR3 spans 11 residues. Germline CDR1 TSWWSYY, CDR2 QGS. CDR3 sequence reads: CALGVNRKLIF. In nucleotides, the CDR3 is TGTGCTCTTGGGGTAAATCGTAAACTCATCTTT.

Comment on this clone: TCRdb assigns this DNA the protein of a much larger clone, which departs from its translation at residue 12; this likely reflects a read error, and the protein shown comes from translating the DNA. The genes are TRDV1 and TRDJ3; 8 positions match TRDD3. The J gene, absent from TCRdb, was called here by matching the DNA to germline. In germline, CDR1 is TSWWSYY, CDR2 QGS. The CDR3 spans 21 residues. V shed 0 bases, J shed 4 bases, and the junction held 14 bases outside the gene matches. This CDR3 is CALGELPTGWGMRWDTRQMFF. CDR3 sequence (DNA): TGTGCTCTTGGGGAACTACCTACAGGGTGGGGGATGCGATGGGACACCCGACAGATGTTTTTC.

This clone was counted a few times. The TCRdb protein, from a much larger clone, departs from this DNA's translation at residue 11, likely by read error; the protein shown derives from the DNA. This chain connects TRDV1 to TRDJ1; D call uncertain. The J gene was not available in TCRdb and was assigned here by matching the DNA to germline segments. The CDR3 extends over 15 amino acids. V gave up 5 bases and J gave up 8 bases, with 21 bases separating them. Germline CDR1 reads TSWWSYY; CDR2 reads QGS. The CDR3 is CALGLSPTATIKLIF. As DNA, the CDR3 is TGTGCTCTTGGGCTTAGCCCCACCGCCACCATCAAACTCATCTTT.

This clone was counted between two and nine times. The protein recorded in TCRdb matches a much larger clone and deviates from this DNA's translation at residue 13, suggesting a read error; the protein here is obtained by translating the DNA. V and J are TRDV2 and TRDJ1; D ambiguous. CDR1 is GEAIGNYY, CDR2 EKD, per germline. The V and J ends lost 1 base and 3 bases respectively, with 23 bases between them. The CDR3 has 18 residues. CDR3 amino acids: CACDTVVSLDPDADKLIF. The CDR3, as DNA: TGTGCCTGTGACACTGTAGTCTCCTTGGACCCCGACGCCGATAAACTCATCTTT.

This clone was found a few times. The TCRdb protein comes from a much larger clone and disagrees with this DNA's translation at residue 5, likely due to a read error; the protein given here is derived from the DNA. CDR3 DNA: TGTGCTCTTGGGAAACTTCCATTACTTTCGAACCCTTGGGGATCCCATTACACCGATAAACTCATCTTT. Protein: CALGKLPLLSNPWGSHYTDKLIF. The V gene is TRDV1, the J gene TRDJ1, with D possibly being TRDD3 (6 bases). The CDR3 loop spans 23 amino acids. In germline, CDR1 is TSWWSYY, CDR2 QGS.

This clone occurred many times. A read error is likely here: a far larger clone is one base away. Other DNA sequences within the sample encode an identical CDR3. This chain joins TRDV2 and TRDJ1; D is possibly TRDD3 (6 bases). Per germline, CDR1 GEAIGNYY and CDR2 EKD. The CDR3 totals 18 residues. Here the CDR3 DNA reads TGTGCCTGCGACACCCTTTCTCCAAGAGATACGGGGACCGATAAACTCATCTTT. It specifies CACDTLSPRDTGTDKLIF.

Details on this clone: The amino acid sequence in TCRdb belongs to a much larger clone and departs from this DNA's translation at residue 21, likely a sequencing read error; the sequence shown is translated from the DNA. With the J gene uncalled, the V gene is TRDV1; the D call in the table, TRDD3, was not verified against the DNA. The CDR3 runs to 22 residues. Germline assignment: CDR1 TSWWSYY and CDR2 QGS. Here the CDR3 DNA reads TGTGCTCTTGGGGAAGTTTCCTACGTACTCCTACTGGGGGATATGTACACCGATAAACTCACCTTT. Encoded protein: CALGEVSYVLLLGDMYTDKLTF.

About this clone itself: With a far larger clone one base away, a read error is the likely cause. Additional DNA sequences in this sample encode the identical CDR3. V is TRDV1 and J is TRDJ1; possibly TRDD2 for D (9 bases). The length of the CDR3 is 22 residues. V lost 2 bases and J lost 0, with 31 bases in between. Germline values: CDR1 TSWWSYY, CDR2 QGS. CDR3 sequence reads: CALGEVPLPTLLGVQYTDKLIF. CDR3 DNA: TGTGCTCTTGGGGAAGTGCCCCTTCCTACGTTACTGGGGGTCCAGTACACCGATAAACTCATCTTT.

As concerns this clone: This probably arose from a read error, given a far larger clone one base away. Within the sample, other DNA sequences also encode this same CDR3. J is TRDJ1 and V is TRDV2; possible D gene TRDD3, 6 bases. Assignment of the J gene here rests on matching the DNA to germline, because TCRdb gives none. Per the germline V gene, CDR1 is GEAIGNYY and CDR2 is EKD. Trimming stripped 3 bases from V and 0 bases from J, with 13 bases between. This CDR3 region has 15 residues. This chain's CDR3 is CACDSRGGYTDKLIF. The CDR3, as DNA: TGTGCCTGTGACTCCCGTGGGGGGTACACCGATAAACTCATCTTT.

This clone was observed a handful of times. A far larger clone differs by one base, so this is likely a read error. This sample also contains other DNA sequences that code for the same CDR3. The CDR3 nucleotides are TGTGCCTGTGACACCTTAATGGGAGAATCCAAACTCATCTTT. Its translation: CACDTLMGESKLIF. V and J are TRDV2 and TRDJ1; D remains unclear. TCRdb carries no J gene annotation; the J gene was assigned here by matching the DNA with germline. V dropped 0 bases and J dropped 8 bases, with 15 bases sitting between them. CDR1 is GEAIGNYY, CDR2 EKD, per germline. The CDR3 is 14 residues long.

Of note for this clone: The protein given by TCRdb reflects a much larger clone and differs at residue 3 from this DNA's translation, likely from a read error; the protein shown is the DNA's translation. This chain uses TRDV3 with TRDJ1; 11 positions agree with TRDD3. Because TCRdb records no J gene, it was assigned here through a match of the DNA to germline. V shed 4 bases, J shed 0 bases, and the junction held 10 bases outside the gene matches. Looked up from germline, CDR1 is TVYSNPD and CDR2 is GDNSRS (reference sequence). This CDR3 region has 16 residues. CDR3 region: CASQYWGISYTDKLIF. DNA for the CDR3: TGTGCCTCACAGTACTGGGGGATATCGTACACCGATAAACTCATCTTT.

As to this clone: Translating this DNA gives a protein that differs at residue 21 from the TCRdb one, which belongs to a much larger clone; a read error is likely, and the protein shown is this translation. The J gene is uncalled and the V gene is TRDV1; the D call of TRDD3 is as the table states it, not checked on the DNA. Per germline, CDR1 TSWWSYY and CDR2 QGS. The CDR3 loop spans 22 amino acids. For the CDR3, the DNA is TGTGCTCTTGGGGAGCCTCTTCATCTTCCTTCTAGTACTGGGGTGCACACCGATAAACTCACCTTT. Protein sequence: CALGEPLHLPSSTGVHTDKLTF.

This clone was seen only a few times. The protein in TCRdb stems from a much larger clone and differs at residue 10 from this DNA's translation, likely a read error; here the protein is translated from the DNA. The chain links TRDV1 to TRDJ1, with TRDD3 matching over 11 bases. V lost 4 bases to trimming and J lost 0 bases; unmatched junction nucleotides: 7. Germline CDR1 is TSWWSYY and CDR2 is QGS. CDR3 length: 17 residues. The CDR3 nucleotides read TGTGCTCTTGGGGGTCTACGCTGGGGGATACACACCGATAAACTCATCTTT. Protein sequence: CALGGLRWGIHTDKLIF.

On this clone: TCRdb attributes to this sequence the protein of a much larger clone, which differs from the DNA translation at residue 9; a read error is likely, and the protein displayed is translated from the DNA. The rearrangement uses TRDV2 and TRDJ1, with a tentative D call TRDD3 (5 bases). TCRdb gives no J gene; it was assigned here by matching the DNA to germline. The CDR3 contains 14 residues. The V and J ends lost 1 base and 5 bases respectively, with 13 bases between them. From germline, CDR1 is GEAIGNYY and CDR2 EKD. CDR3: CACDTLVLEDKLIF. CDR3 sequence (DNA): TGTGCCTGTGACACTTTGGTACTGGAGGATAAACTCATCTTT.

Comment on this clone: This likely reflects a read error, since a far larger clone is one base away. Other DNA sequences in this sample translate to the same CDR3. This CDR3 is CALGEPGDTPSTDKLIF. In DNA form, the CDR3 reads TGTGCTCTTGGGGAGCCGGGGGATACCCCCTCCACCGATAAACTCATCTTT. The V call is TRDV1, the J call TRDJ1; 9 nucleotides line up with TRDD3. TCRdb lists no J gene, so it was determined here by aligning the DNA to germline. Germline trimming cut 3 bases from V and 1 base from J; bases unmatched to any gene: 9. From germline, CDR1 is TSWWSYY and CDR2 QGS. CDR3 size: 17 residues.

The sample holds many counts of this clone. The protein TCRdb gives is from a much larger clone and does not agree with this DNA's translation at residue 18, likely a read error; the protein shown here comes from the DNA. This chain uses TRDV3 with TRDJ1; 10 nucleotides match TRDD3. The V gene's germline CDR1 is TVYSNPD and CDR2 GDNSRS (reference sequence). This CDR3 has 19 residues. The CDR3 region has the DNA TGTGCCTTTAAAGGTCCTCTTTGGGGGATACTGGCGTACACCGATAAACTCACCTTT. Translating it yields CAFKGPLWGILAYTDKLTF. The full variable domain, completed using reference TRDV3 and TRDJ1, is CDKVTQSSPDQTVASGSEVVLLCTYDTVYSNPDLFWYRIRPDYSFQFVFYGDNSRSEGADFTQGRFSVKHILTQKAFHLVISPVRTEDSATYYCAFKGPLWGILAYTDKLTFGKGTRVTVEP.

This clone showed up just a few times. The TCRdb protein comes from a much larger clone and disagrees with this DNA's translation at residue 4, likely due to a read error; the protein given here is derived from the DNA. V usage is TRDV1 and J usage is TRDJ1; a weak D match, TRDD3 (7 bases). The CDR3 has 19 amino acids. CDR1 is TSWWSYY, CDR2 QGS, per germline. The CDR3 nucleotides read TGTGCTCTTGAGGAAAGGTTCCTATGGGGGAACGAGTACACCGATAAACTCATCTTT. It translates to CALEERFLWGNEYTDKLIF.

This clone was found a few times. The translation of this DNA and the TCRdb protein of a much larger clone differ at residue 16, probably owing to a read error; the protein shown here is translated from the DNA. This chain connects TRDV1 to TRDJ4; the D call may be TRDD1 or TRDD3 (5 bases each). In the absence of a J gene in TCRdb, the DNA was matched to germline to assign it here. V shed 0 bases and J shed 3 bases, with 38 bases lying between them. Germline V gives CDR1 TSWWSYY, CDR2 QGS. This CDR3 has 23 amino acids. The CDR3 here is CALGELISSPIYEIWNLTGPLIF. The CDR3 DNA sequence: TGTGCTCTTGGGGAACTAATTAGTAGCCCAATATACGAAATCTGGAATTTGACGGGACCCCTGATCTTT.

A few counts support this clone. The protein given by TCRdb reflects a much larger clone and differs at residue 11 from this DNA's translation, likely from a read error; the protein shown is the DNA's translation. The rearrangement links TRDV3 to TRDJ1; TRDD3 agrees at 10 bases. The J gene, left out of TCRdb, was set here by checking the DNA against germline. Germline V gene data show CDR1 as TVYSNPD and CDR2 as GDNSRS (reference sequence). With 4 bases clipped from V and 7 bases from J, the junction kept 18 bases outside the gene matches. This CDR3 is built from 16 residues. The CDR3 sequence is CAYIPPTGGSARKLIF. CDR3 coding DNA: TGTGCCTATATTCCGCCTACTGGGGGATCGGCCCGTAAACTCATCTTT.

This clone was detected a few times. A read error is likely here: a far larger clone is one base away. This same CDR3 is encoded by further DNA sequences in the sample. The V call is TRDV2, the J call TRDJ1, with 8 nucleotides matching TRDD3. The J gene is not listed in TCRdb, so it was assigned here from a DNA match to germline. Per the germline V gene, CDR1 is GEAIGNYY and CDR2 is EKD. The CDR3 loop spans 23 amino acids. Germline trimming cut 3 bases from V and 3 bases from J; bases unmatched to any gene: 32. CDR3 region: CACDPRILLPPCTGGYIADKLIF. Written as DNA, the CDR3 is TGTGCCTGTGACCCACGGATACTACTTCCTCCTTGTACTGGGGGGTACATCGCCGATAAACTCATCTTT.